The clone carrying this T cell receptor beta chain was detected a few times. Its antigen is not known. Profiled with immunoSEQ multiplex PCR; TCRdb holds only in-frame clones, not every one. This table has roughly 2.5 million clones, 90% to 95% appearing once. This sample stems from a study of shared clonotypes between healthy human individuals. General observations from the study: With a handful of donors compared, around 5% of naive CD4 clonotypes were shared.

V dropped 6 bases and J dropped 5 bases, with 14 bases sitting between them. The germline CDR1 and CDR2 sequences are SNHLY and FYNNEI. CDR3 length equals 15 residues. Sequenced: naive CD4+ T cells sorted from blood. Subset defined: CD45RA+ positively selected. The TCR sequence derives from a man aged 18 to 29 in good health. This chain uses TRBV2 with TRBJ1-6; tentative D call: TRBD1 (5 bases). CDR3 residues: CASRGETRDNSPLHF. DNA for the CDR3: TGTGCCAGCAGGGGGGAGACACGAGATAATTCACCCCTCCACTTT.